Given below is one T cell receptor (beta chain) in context. These data belong to a study of OX40 agonist ivuxolimab in advanced cancers. TCRdb's table, derived via immunoSEQ multiplex PCR, lists solely in-frame clones and lacks some. The sample consists of about 21,000 clones, more than 65% of them appearing once. The germline gives CDR1 LNHDA, CDR2 SQIVND (reference sequence). The CDR3 covers 15 residues. V dropped 5 bases and J dropped 4; count of bases not matched to a gene: 9. The timepoints at which blood was sampled were baseline, cycle 4 day 1, and cycle 7 day 1. Here the sequenced sample was CD4+ or CD8+ T cells sorted from blood, taken in a trial of the OX40 agonist ivuxolimab. The origin of this receptor is an adult with an advanced solid tumor such as melanoma, head and neck, liver or kidney cancer. The chain has TRBV19 and TRBJ1-2, with TRBD1 identical over 8 bases. The CDR3 DNA reads as TGTGCCAGTAGTCGGGGGACAGGAGTAGGCTATGGCTACACCTTC. It yields the protein CASSRGTGVGYGYTF.